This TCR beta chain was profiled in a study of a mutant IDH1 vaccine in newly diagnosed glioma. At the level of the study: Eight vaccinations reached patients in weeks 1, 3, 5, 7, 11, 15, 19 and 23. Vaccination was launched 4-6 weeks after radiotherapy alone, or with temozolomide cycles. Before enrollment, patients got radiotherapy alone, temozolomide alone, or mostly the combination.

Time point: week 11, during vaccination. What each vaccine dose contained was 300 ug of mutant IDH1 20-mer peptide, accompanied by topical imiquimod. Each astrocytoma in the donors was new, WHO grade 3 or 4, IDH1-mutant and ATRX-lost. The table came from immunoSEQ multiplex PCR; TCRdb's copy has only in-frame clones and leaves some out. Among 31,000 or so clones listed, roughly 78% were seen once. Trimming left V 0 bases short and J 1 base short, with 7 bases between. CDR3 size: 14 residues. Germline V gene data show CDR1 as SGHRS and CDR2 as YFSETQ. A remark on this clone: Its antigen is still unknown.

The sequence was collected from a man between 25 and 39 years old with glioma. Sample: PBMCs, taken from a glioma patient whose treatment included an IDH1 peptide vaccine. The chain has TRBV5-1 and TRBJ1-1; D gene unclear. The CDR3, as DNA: TGCGCCAGCAGCTTGGAACTCGGGAACACTGAAGCTTTCTTT. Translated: CASSLELGNTEAFF.